This T cell receptor (beta chain) was observed in a study of vaccination and CD4 T cells after COVID-19. At the level of the study: Control wells got either CEFX epitopes, HIV-1 Nef peptides, or no peptide at all.

As for this clonotype: What it binds is not known.

An Oncomine TCR Beta short-read assay was used to sequence the DNA from cultured CD4+ T cells. Genomic DNA was extracted from cultured CD4+ T cells. TCRdb re-called the PCR reads through MiXCR, storing one row per CDR3 protein. The sample yields 20,000 to 30,000 distinct CDR3 sequences, over 30% seen once. Time point indicated: late sampling 161 to 241 days after vaccination in a few convalescent patients. Described treatment: approximately 10-day PBMC culture with coronavirus spike peptide pools or control peptides (ViraFEST assay). J lost 1 base, V lost 4 bases, and 12 bases had no gene match. Germline V gene sequence: CDR1 SGHRS, CDR2 YFSETQ. This CDR3 is 20 amino acids long.

Material: CD4+ T cells from blood, cultured in vitro, obtained about 7 months after SARS-CoV-2 vaccination. The sequence was obtained from a human donor who had recovered from COVID-19. V is TRBV5-1 and J is TRBJ2-1; 15 bases fit TRBD2. The CDR3 nucleotides are TGCGCCAGCAGCCAGATAGCCGGGACTAGCGGGAGGCCATCCTACAATGAGCAGTTCTTC. It translates to CASSQIAGTSGRPSYNEQFF. The whole variable domain, remainder taken from reference TRBV5-1 and TRBJ2-1, is KAGVTQTPRYLIKTRGQQVTLSCSPISGHRSVSWYQQTPGQGLQFLFEYFSETQRNKGNFPGRFSGRQFSNSRSEMNVSTLELGDSALYLCASSQIAGTSGRPSYNEQFFGPGTRLTVL.